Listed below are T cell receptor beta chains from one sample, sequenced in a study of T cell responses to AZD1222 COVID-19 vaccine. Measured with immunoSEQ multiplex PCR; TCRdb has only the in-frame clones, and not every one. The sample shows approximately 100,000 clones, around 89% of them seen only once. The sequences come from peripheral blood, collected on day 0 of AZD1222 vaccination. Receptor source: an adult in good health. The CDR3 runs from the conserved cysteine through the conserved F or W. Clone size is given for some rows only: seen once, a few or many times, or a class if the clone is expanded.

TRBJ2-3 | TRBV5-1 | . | CASSLAVDRVTDTQYF
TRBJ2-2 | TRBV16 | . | CASSQSGGELFF
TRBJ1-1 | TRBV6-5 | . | CASSSRTGELNTEAFF
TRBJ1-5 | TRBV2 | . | CASSPQDTGNQPQHF
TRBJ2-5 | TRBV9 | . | CASSVDREQETQYF
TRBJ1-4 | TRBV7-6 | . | CASSVTTGENEKLFF
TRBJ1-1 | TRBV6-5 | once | CASSYVQDREAFF
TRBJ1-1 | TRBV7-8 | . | CASSTPGDSLNTEAFF
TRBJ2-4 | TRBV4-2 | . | CASSQERENIQYF
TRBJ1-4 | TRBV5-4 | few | CASRSAGVADEKLFF
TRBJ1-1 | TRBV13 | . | CASSLLLNTEAFF
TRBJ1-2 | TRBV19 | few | CASSMSRTVGNGYTF
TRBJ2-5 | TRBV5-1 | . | CASSIGSGNLRETQYF
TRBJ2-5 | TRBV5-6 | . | CASISSRQETQYF
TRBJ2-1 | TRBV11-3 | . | CASSQTSGGPSYNEQFF
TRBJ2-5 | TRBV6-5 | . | CASSRLGTQYF
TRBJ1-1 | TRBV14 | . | CASSDYWGMKAFF
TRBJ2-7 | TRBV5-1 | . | CASTLTGGQRRYF
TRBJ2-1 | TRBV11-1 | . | CASSLGDRVAYNEQFF
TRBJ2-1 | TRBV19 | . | CASGLAGEYNEQFF
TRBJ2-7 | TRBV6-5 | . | CASSLRTSGDEQYF
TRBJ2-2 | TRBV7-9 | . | CASSLVGRGRLGGELFF
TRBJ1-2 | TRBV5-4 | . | CASSDRQGVSRYGYTF
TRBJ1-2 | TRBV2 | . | CASSGTLMTGVYYGYTF
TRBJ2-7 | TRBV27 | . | CASRIHPGGYEQYF
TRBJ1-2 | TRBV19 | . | CASSRAGTEYGYTF
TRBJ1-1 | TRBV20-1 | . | CSASPDRPEGTEAFF
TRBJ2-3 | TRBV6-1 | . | CASSEVVGGSTDTQYF
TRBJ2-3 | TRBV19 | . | CASSSQGVSTDTQYF
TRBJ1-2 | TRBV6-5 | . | CASSQDRGNYGYTF
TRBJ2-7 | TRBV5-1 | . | CASSLEAGGSYEQYF
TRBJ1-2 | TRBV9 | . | CASSETGSNYGYTF
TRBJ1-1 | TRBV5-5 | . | CASSPVGTNTEAFF
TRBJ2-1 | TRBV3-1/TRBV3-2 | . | CASSRQWGYFDGQFF
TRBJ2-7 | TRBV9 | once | CASSSGQGYEQYF
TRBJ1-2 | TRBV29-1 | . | CSVVGGTTNYGYTF
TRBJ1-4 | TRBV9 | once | CASSVDVGGDEKLFF
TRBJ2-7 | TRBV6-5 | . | CASSSETGGWNEQYF
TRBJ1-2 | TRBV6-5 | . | CASSYSHSFLYTF
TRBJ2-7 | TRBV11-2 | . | CASSLARGNFYEQYF
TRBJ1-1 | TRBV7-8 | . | CASSLKADRGTEAFF